The source of this TCR beta chain is a study of shared clonotypes between healthy human individuals. As concerns this clone: Antigen specificity is unknown.

Clones were sequenced by immunoSEQ multiplex PCR, and TCRdb holds only the in-frame ones, with some missing. This sample carries about 1.4 million clones, around 97% of them seen once, and the ten largest clones take approximately 1.1%. Study-wide points: Larger estimated richness was generally seen in naive subsets than in memory subsets.

Per germline, CDR1 MNHNS and CDR2 SASEGT. Between the trimmed V and J ends, which lost 5 bases and 0 bases, there was a span of 8 bases. This CDR3 is 13 amino acids long. The TCR was taken from a man aged 25-45 years in good health. Source material: naive CD4+ T cells sorted from blood. Subset here: CD45RA+ positively selected. The rearrangement joins TRBV6-1 to TRBJ2-7, with a possible D match to TRBD1 (5 bases). CDR3 in amino acids: CASSSGFSYEQYF. CDR3 bases: TGTGCCAGCAGTTCAGGGTTCTCCTACGAGCAGTACTTC.